This TCR beta chain derives from a study of T cell responses to AZD1222 COVID-19 vaccine. The method was immunoSEQ multiplex PCR; TCRdb's version includes in-frame clones alone and lacks a portion of them. The sample holds 75,000 to 100,000 clones, roughly nine tenths seen once. V lost 0 bases and J lost 8, with 14 bases in between. Germline V gene sequence: CDR1 SGHRS, CDR2 YFSETQ. This CDR3 contains 15 residues. The chain employs TRBV5-1 and TRBJ1-4; no firm D call. The sequencing used peripheral blood, collected 28 days after the second AZD1222 dose. The clonotype was recovered from an adult who received the AZD1222 COVID-19 vaccine. The chain's CDR3 is CASSLADDPGEKLFF. In DNA, the CDR3 is TGCGCCAGCAGCTTGGCCGACGACCCTGGGGAAAAACTGTTTTTT.